Below, 18 T cell receptor beta chains from the same sample are listed, as sequenced in a study of beta chain features in type 1 diabetes (dated by TCRdb to between 2018 and 2020). Findings and caveats that apply to the study as a whole: In all four CD4+ subsets, TCRB CDR3 length was moderately but significantly shorter in type 1 diabetes patients.

Library preparation used the immunoSEQ multiplex PCR assay. The entire isolated RNA was reverse transcribed using the High Capacity cDNA Reverse Transcription Kit, and thus expressed TCRB transcripts were sequenced. TCRdb stores this immuneACCESS table with in-frame sequences only. Part of the clones is absent; in the studies checked, under half of the shortfall reflects unresolved V genes, and no reason is known for the rest. The sample records about 650,000 clones, about an eighth of which are singletons. More than 0.095% of the sample is held by the ten biggest clonotypes. These TCRs are of unknown antigen specificity. The sequencing input was naive CD4+ T cells from blood. The cell subset or site label of this sample denotes: true naive CD4+ T cells. The receptors stem from a man aged 25 to 40 with type 1 diabetes.

On this clone itself: The sample carries other DNA sequences with the same CDR3. The chain is built from TRBV5-1 and TRBJ2-5; TRBD1 aligns across 10 bases. CDR1 is SGHRS and CDR2 is YFSETQ in the germline V gene. The CDR3 is 14 amino acids. V was clipped by 4 bases and J by 3 bases; unmatched bases: 3. In DNA, the CDR3 is TGCGCCAGCAGCCCGGGGACAGGGGAAGAGACCCAGTACTTC. The encoded protein is CASSPGTGEETQYF.

This clone was counted between two and nine times. The rearrangement uses TRBV19 and TRBJ2-7; D not certain. The germline gives CDR1 LNHDA, CDR2 SQIVND (reference sequence). The CDR3 is 13 residues long. The V end lost 5 bases, the J end lost 0 bases, and 8 bases lay between the germline ends. As DNA, the CDR3 is TGTGCCAGTAGTCCTCAGAGCTCCTACGAGCAGTACTTC. Its protein product is CASSPQSSYEQYF.

This rearrangement joins TRBV7-9 to TRBJ1-1; a possible D gene is TRBD1 (5 bases). The CDR3 runs 15 residues. V lost 1 base and J lost 3, with 12 bases in between. The germline V gene has CDR1 SEHNR and CDR2 FQNEAQ (reference sequence). DNA for the CDR3: TGTGCCAGCAGCTTAGGCAATGGGGGTTACACTGAAGCTTTCTTT. It specifies CASSLGNGGYTEAFF.

The chain couples TRBV4-3 to TRBJ1-2; possibly TRBD1 for D (6 bases). The germline V gene encodes CDR1 LGHNA and CDR2 YSLEER. CDR3 size: 15 residues. V was shortened by 0 bases and J by 5 bases, with 13 bases between the two germline ends. The CDR3 bases are TGCGCCAGCAGCCAAGAAGCGGGGGCGCGGTATGGCTACACCTTC. It encodes CASSQEAGARYGYTF.

This chain links TRBV19 with TRBJ2-1, with 9 positions matching TRBD1. V gave up 10 bases and J gave up 3 bases; unmatched junction bases: 19. The CDR3 extends over 18 amino acids. The germline V gene has CDR1 LNHDA and CDR2 SQIVND (reference sequence). The CDR3 DNA is TGTGCCACCAGATACGAACCTACCGGGACAGGGAACTACAATGAGCAGTTCTTC. Translating it yields CATRYEPTGTGNYNEQFF.

This clone was observed a few times. V is TRBV13 and J is TRBJ1-5; possible D gene TRBD1, 6 bases. Trimming pared 4 bases from V and 3 bases from J, leaving 10 bases between. The CDR3 consists of 14 residues. From germline, CDR1 is PRHDT and CDR2 FYEKMQ (reference sequence). The CDR3 DNA is TGTGCCAGCAGCTCGGGACAACTCAATCAGCCCCAGCATTTT. Amino acid sequence: CASSSGQLNQPQHF.

This chain uses TRBV28 with TRBJ1-2; a weak D match, TRBD1 (6 bases). Germline assignment: CDR1 MDHEN and CDR2 SYDVKM. This CDR3 spans 12 amino acids. V was clipped by 2 bases and J by 8 bases, with 9 bases between them. The CDR3 is CASSLIRGGYTF. The CDR3 nucleotides are TGTGCCAGCAGTTTAATCAGGGGCGGCTACACCTTC.

This clone was found a few times. The sample contains more than one DNA sequence encoding this CDR3. The rearrangement joins TRBV18 to TRBJ2-7; tentatively, D is TRBD1 (6 bases). This CDR3 comprises 13 residues. Germline loops: CDR1 KGHSH, CDR2 LQKENI. Trimming removed 0 bases at V and 3 bases at J, with 6 bases between. In DNA form, the CDR3 reads TGTGCCAGCTCACCACCGGACAGCTACGAGCAGTACTTC. Translated, it gives CASSPPDSYEQYF.

This clone was seen a handful of times. This sequence joins TRBV7-2 and TRBJ2-1; no clear D gene. Germline V gene lookup returns CDR1 SGHTA and CDR2 FQGNSA. This CDR3 spans 11 amino acids. The ends were cut back, 2 bases at V and 9 bases at J, with 5 bases in the middle. The CDR3 region is CASSLSSEQFF. DNA for the CDR3: TGTGCCAGCAGCTTATCCAGTGAGCAGTTCTTC. Full variable domain (rest looked up from reference TRBV7-2 and TRBJ2-1): GAGVSQSPSNKVTEKGKDVELRCDPISGHTALYWYRQSLGQGLEFLIYFQGNSAPDKSGLPSDRFSAERTGGSVSTLTIQRTQQEDSAVYLCASSLSSEQFFGPGTRLTVL.

This clone was counted only a few times. The chain joins TRBV5-1 to TRBJ2-3; no clear D. Germline loops: CDR1 SGHRS, CDR2 YFSETQ. The CDR3 runs to 14 residues. Trimming left V 0 bases short and J 2 bases short, with 7 bases between. In DNA, the CDR3 is TGCGCCAGCAGCTTGGGAGGTAACACAGATACGCAGTATTTT. Its protein product is CASSLGGNTDTQYF.

This clone was recorded once. The chain employs TRBV25-1 and TRBJ1-1; TRBD1 might be the D (6 bases). The CDR3 has 16 residues. V was cut by 1 base and J by 6 bases, with 18 bases left in between. CDR1 MGHDK and CDR2 SYGVNS come from the germline V gene. The CDR3 loop is CASSESILDRFPEAFF. The CDR3 nucleotides are TGTGCCAGCAGTGAATCCATCTTAGACAGGTTCCCTGAAGCTTTCTTT.

The chain joins TRBV7-2 to TRBJ2-1; a possible D gene is TRBD1 (6 bases). V lost 5 bases and J lost 8, with 19 bases in between. The length of the CDR3 is 15 residues. CDR1 SGHTA and CDR2 FQGNSA come from the germline V gene. Here the CDR3 reads CASSLLTGTSDEQFF. CDR3 DNA: TGTGCCAGCAGCCTGCTCACAGGGACCTCCGATGAGCAGTTCTTC. Based on the CDR3 plus reference TRBV7-2 and TRBJ2-1, the full variable domain is GAGVSQSPSNKVTEKGKDVELRCDPISGHTALYWYRQSLGQGLEFLIYFQGNSAPDKSGLPSDRFSAERTGGSVSTLTIQRTQQEDSAVYLCASSLLTGTSDEQFFGPGTRLTVL.

The rearrangement links TRBV30 to TRBJ1-3, with unresolved D. The CDR3 runs to 13 residues. Germline CDR1 is GTSNPN and CDR2 is SVGIG (reference sequence). Between the trimmed V and J ends, which lost 2 bases and 0 bases, there was a span of 5 bases. The CDR3 coding sequence is TGTGCCTGGAGTCCAAGCTCTGGAAACACCATATATTTT. This encodes CAWSPSSGNTIYF.

This clone was observed a few times. The chain combines TRBV6-6 with TRBJ2-5, with D possibly being TRBD1 (6 bases). V lost 6 bases, J lost 0 bases, and 8 bases lay in between. The germline CDR1 and CDR2 sequences are MNHNY and SVGAGI (reference sequence). The CDR3 covers 13 residues. The CDR3 DNA sequence: TGTGCCAGCAGAAACAGGGACCAAGAGACCCAGTACTTC. It specifies CASRNRDQETQYF.

This clone was counted between two and nine times. V gene TRBV9 combines with J gene TRBJ2-5, with 9 bases aligning to TRBD1. The CDR3 length is 15 residues. Germline V gene lookup returns CDR1 SGDLS and CDR2 YYNGEE. After removal of 2 bases from V and 5 bases from J, the junction contained 7 bases not matched to a gene. The CDR3 reads CASSVVGQGGETQYF. In DNA form, the CDR3 reads TGTGCCAGCAGCGTGGTGGGACAGGGAGGTGAGACCCAGTACTTC.

This clone has only a few counts. This sequence joins TRBV27 and TRBJ2-1, with TRBD1 as a possible D gene (7 bases). Germline CDR1 reads MNHEY; CDR2 reads SMNVEV (reference sequence). The CDR3 is 14 residues long. V lost 6 bases and J lost 3, with 12 bases in between. CDR3 DNA: TGTGCCAGCAGAGACAGGGACTTCTACAATGAGCAGTTCTTC. It codes for CASRDRDFYNEQFF.

The V call is TRBV9, the J call TRBJ2-2; D unresolved. Trimming removed 7 bases from V and 6 bases from J, with 10 bases in between. Germline V gives CDR1 SGDLS, CDR2 YYNGEE. The CDR3 extends over 12 amino acids. CDR3 sequence reads: CASALPAGELFF. CDR3 bases: TGTGCCAGCGCACTCCCAGCCGGGGAGCTGTTTTTT. The variable domain in full, completed from reference TRBV9 and TRBJ2-2, reads DSGVTQTPKHLITATGQRVTLRCSPRSGDLSVYWYQQSLDQGLQFLIQYYNGEERAKGNILERFSAQQFPDLHSELNLSSLELGDSALYFCASALPAGELFFGEGSRLTVL.

V and J are TRBV10-3 and TRBJ2-7, with D perhaps given as TRBD1 or TRBD2 (5 bases each). Trimming cost V 2 bases and J 2 bases, with 10 bases left between them. Germline V gene lookup returns CDR1 ENHRY and CDR2 SYGVKD. This CDR3 has 14 amino acids. CDR3 in amino acids: CAISERDGPYEQYF. CDR3 sequence (DNA): TGTGCCATCAGTGAGAGGGACGGTCCCTACGAGCAGTACTTC.